This T cell receptor (beta chain) was recorded in a study of brain T cells in children with intractable seizures. Study-level results: HCMV serostatus was not known, and viral specificity came from CDR3 similarity only. Absence of clones before surgery may stem from lower sequencing depth.

The time point: blood from clinic visit 5 months post-surgery; TSC patient then seizure free. Pre-surgery treatment included at least one anti-epileptic drug. The protocol was immunoSEQ multiplex PCR, while the TCRdb copy is restricted to in-frame clones and leaves out a portion. Here the sample spans about 340,000 clones, roughly 92% being singletons. For this clone: Its antigen is unidentified.

Germline loops: CDR1 LNHDA, CDR2 SQIVND (reference sequence). This CDR3 comprises 12 residues. The ends lost 10 bases at V and 9 bases at J; junction bases unmatched: 11. The chain carries TRBV19 and TRBJ1-1; 7 nucleotides match TRBD1. Sequences were derived from peripheral blood, sampled about 5 months after surgery. The receptor comes from a boy younger than two with tuberous sclerosis and intractable seizures. CDR3 sequence: CATDRESGKAFF. Here the CDR3 DNA reads TGTGCCACTGACAGGGAGAGCGGGAAAGCTTTCTTT.